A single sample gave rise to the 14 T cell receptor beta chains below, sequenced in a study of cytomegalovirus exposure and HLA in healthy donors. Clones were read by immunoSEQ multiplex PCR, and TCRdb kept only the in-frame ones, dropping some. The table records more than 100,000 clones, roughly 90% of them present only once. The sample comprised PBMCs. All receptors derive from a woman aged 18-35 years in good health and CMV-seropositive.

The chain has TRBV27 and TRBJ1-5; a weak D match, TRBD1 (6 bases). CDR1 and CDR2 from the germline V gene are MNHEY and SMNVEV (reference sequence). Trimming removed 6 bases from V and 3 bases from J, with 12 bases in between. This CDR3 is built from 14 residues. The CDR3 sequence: CASRTQGFNQPQHF. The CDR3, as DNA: TGTGCCAGCAGAACACAGGGATTCAATCAGCCCCAGCATTTT.

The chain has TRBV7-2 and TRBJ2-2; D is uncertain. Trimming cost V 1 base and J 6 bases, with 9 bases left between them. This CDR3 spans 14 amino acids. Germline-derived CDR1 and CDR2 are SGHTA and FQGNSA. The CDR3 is CASSLGHLPGELFF. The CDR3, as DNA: TGTGCCAGCAGCTTAGGGCACCTTCCCGGGGAGCTGTTTTTT.

In DNA, the CDR3 is TGTGCCAGCAGTGACAGGGGCGGTCAGCCCCAGCATTTT. It encodes CASSDRGGQPQHF. This chain uses TRBV28 with TRBJ1-5, with TRBD1 matching 8 bases. There are 13 residues in the CDR3. Trimming removed 5 bases from V and 6 bases from J; junction bases left unmatched: 3. Germline CDR1 and CDR2: MDHEN and SYDVKM.

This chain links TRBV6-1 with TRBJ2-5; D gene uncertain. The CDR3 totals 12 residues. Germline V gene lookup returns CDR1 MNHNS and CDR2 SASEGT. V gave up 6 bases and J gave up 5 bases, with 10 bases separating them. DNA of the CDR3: TGTGCCAGCAGACTCGGTCGGGAGACCCAGTACTTC. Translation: CASRLGRETQYF.

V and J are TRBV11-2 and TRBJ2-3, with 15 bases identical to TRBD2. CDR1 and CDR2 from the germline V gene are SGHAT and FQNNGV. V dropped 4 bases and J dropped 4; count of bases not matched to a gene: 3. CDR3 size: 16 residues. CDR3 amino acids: CASSWGTSGRPDTQYF. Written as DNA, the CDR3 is TGTGCCAGCAGCTGGGGGACTAGCGGGAGGCCAGATACGCAGTATTTT.

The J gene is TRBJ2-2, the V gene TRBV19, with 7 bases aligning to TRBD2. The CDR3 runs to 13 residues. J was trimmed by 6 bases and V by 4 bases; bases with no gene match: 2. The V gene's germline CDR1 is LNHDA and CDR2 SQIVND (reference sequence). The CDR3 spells CASSSGRAGELFF. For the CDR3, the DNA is TGTGCCAGTAGTAGCGGGAGAGCCGGGGAGCTGTTTTTT.

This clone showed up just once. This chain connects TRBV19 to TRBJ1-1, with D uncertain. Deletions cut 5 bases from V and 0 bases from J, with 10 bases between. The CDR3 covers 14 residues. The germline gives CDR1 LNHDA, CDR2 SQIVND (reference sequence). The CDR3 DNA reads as TGTGCCAGTAGTCTTCGCACAATGAACACTGAAGCTTTCTTT. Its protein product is CASSLRTMNTEAFF.

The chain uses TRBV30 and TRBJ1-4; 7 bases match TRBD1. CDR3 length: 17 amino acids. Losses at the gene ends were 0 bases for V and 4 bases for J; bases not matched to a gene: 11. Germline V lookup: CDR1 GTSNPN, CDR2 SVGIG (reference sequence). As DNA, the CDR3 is TGTGCCTGGAGTGTAGCCCTGGTGGCAGGGGGTAATGAAAAACTGTTTTTT. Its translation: CAWSVALVAGGNEKLFF.

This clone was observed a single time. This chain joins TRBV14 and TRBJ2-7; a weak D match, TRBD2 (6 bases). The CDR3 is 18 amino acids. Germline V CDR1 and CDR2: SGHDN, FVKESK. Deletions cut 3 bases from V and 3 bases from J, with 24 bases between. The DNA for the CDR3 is TGTGCCAGCAGCCACGGGGGTCGGTCCGGAACCACGGACTACGAGCAGTACTTC. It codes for CASSHGGRSGTTDYEQYF.

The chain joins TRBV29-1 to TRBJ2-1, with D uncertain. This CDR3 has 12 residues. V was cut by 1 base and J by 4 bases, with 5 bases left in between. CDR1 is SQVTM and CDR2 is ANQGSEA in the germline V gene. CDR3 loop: CSVEARYNEQFF. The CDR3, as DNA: TGCAGCGTTGAAGCCCGTTACAATGAGCAGTTCTTC.

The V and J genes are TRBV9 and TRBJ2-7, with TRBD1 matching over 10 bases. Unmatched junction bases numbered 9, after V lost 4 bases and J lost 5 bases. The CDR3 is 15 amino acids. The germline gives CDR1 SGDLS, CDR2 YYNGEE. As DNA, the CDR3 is TGTGCCAGCAGCAGAGGACAGGGGGGTTTCCACGAGCAGTACTTC. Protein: CASSRGQGGFHEQYF.

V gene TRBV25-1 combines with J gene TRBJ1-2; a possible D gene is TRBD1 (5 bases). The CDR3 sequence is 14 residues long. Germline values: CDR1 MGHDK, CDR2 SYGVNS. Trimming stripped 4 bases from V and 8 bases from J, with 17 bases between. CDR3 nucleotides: TGTGCCAGCAGTGGAATCAAGGGGCCCAGCGGCTACACCTTC. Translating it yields CASSGIKGPSGYTF.

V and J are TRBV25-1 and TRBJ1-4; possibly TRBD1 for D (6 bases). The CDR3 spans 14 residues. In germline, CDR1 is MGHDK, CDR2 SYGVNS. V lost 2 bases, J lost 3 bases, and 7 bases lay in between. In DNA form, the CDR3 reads TGTGCCAGCAGTGAAACAGGGTCTAATGAAAAACTGTTTTTT. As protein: CASSETGSNEKLFF.

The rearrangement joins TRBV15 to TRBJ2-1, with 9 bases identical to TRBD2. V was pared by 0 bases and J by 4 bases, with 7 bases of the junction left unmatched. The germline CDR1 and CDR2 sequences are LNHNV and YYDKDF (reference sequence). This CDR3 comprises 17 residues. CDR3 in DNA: TGTGCCACCAGCAGAGATCACCGCGGGGGGGAATACAATGAGCAGTTCTTC. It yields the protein CATSRDHRGGEYNEQFF.